The 25 T cell receptor beta chains below all came from one sample that was sequenced in a study of metastatic and nonmetastatic thyroid tumors. Prior to thyroid surgery, none of the patients had received any treatment. TCRdb re-analyzed the PCR reads through MiXCR. The sample carries approximately 12,000 clones, approximately 23% recorded once. Sequencing was done on a sample of adjacent normal tissue. These receptors were obtained from a female donor with papillary thyroid cancer or a benign thyroid nodule (not recorded which). Some clones in this sample may be carry-over from other donors' samples.

As concerns this clone: One end of the junction varies from germline; a read error may be responsible. Other nucleotide sequences from this sample produce the same CDR3. Written as DNA, the CDR3 is TGCAGTGCCAGAGACAGGGCCACCTACGAGCAGTACTTC. It yields the protein CSARDRATYEQYF. This chain links TRBV20-1 with TRBJ2-7, with 7 bases matching TRBD1. This CDR3 has 13 residues. Germline V gives CDR1 DFQATT, CDR2 SNEGSKA (reference sequence).

In this sample, this clone turned up a few times. The junction departs from the called germline gene at one end, perhaps through a read error. The rearrangement links TRBV10-3 to TRBJ2-7, with 13 positions matching TRBD2. Germline V gives CDR1 ENHRY, CDR2 SYGVKD. This CDR3 comprises 15 residues. The CDR3 DNA reads TGTGCCACCAGTCGGACTAGCGGGAGTGGGAATGAGCAGCACTTC. This translates into CATSRTSGSGNEQHF.

This clone was seen at least ten times. This clone may be a read error of a much larger clone one base away. The chain joins TRBV11-2 to TRBJ1-2; D remains ambiguous. This CDR3 has 14 residues. The germline V gene has CDR1 SGHAT and CDR2 FQNNGV. The ends were cut back, 3 bases at V and 10 bases at J, with 18 bases in the middle. The CDR3, as DNA: TGTGCCAGCAGCTTTAATCACGGCTCTATGGACTACACCTTC. It specifies CASSFNHGSMDYTF.

By sample fraction, this clone is medium-sized. The chain joins TRBV18 to TRBJ2-7, with D unresolved. V shed 2 bases and J shed 3 bases, with 8 bases lying between them. The CDR3 has 13 residues. The germline V gene encodes CDR1 KGHSH and CDR2 LQKENI. In DNA form, the CDR3 reads TGTGCCAGCTCACCAACGACCTACTACGAGCAGTACTTC. Amino acid sequence: CASSPTTYYEQYF.

This clone was recorded many times. V is TRBV30 and J is TRBJ1-5; tentatively, D is TRBD1 (6 bases). The CDR3 runs to 13 residues. The germline CDR1 and CDR2 sequences are GTSNPN and SVGIG (reference sequence). V was trimmed by 2 bases and J by 5 bases, leaving 10 bases between them. The CDR3 coding sequence is TGTGCCTGGAGTCCGGGGGCCGATCAGCCCCAGCATTTT. It translates to CAWSPGADQPQHF.

This clone was picked up many times. Being one base from a much bigger clone, this may be a read error. The V and J genes are TRBV6-1 and TRBJ2-7; 7 bases line up with TRBD2. The V gene's germline CDR1 is MNHNS and CDR2 SASEGT. Trimming cost V 3 bases and J 2 bases; bases outside gene matches: 10. The CDR3 consists of 16 residues. CDR3 protein: CASSDSTYRGAYEQYF. DNA of the CDR3: TGTGCCAGCAGTGATTCGACTTATCGGGGGGCCTACGAGCAGTACTTC.

In its sample, this clone was seen many times. This chain joins TRBV18 and TRBJ2-3, with D perhaps matching TRBD2 (6 bases). The CDR3 length is 14 residues. Germline CDR1 reads KGHSH; CDR2 reads LQKENI. V was shortened by 8 bases and J by 3 bases, with 15 bases between the two germline ends. The CDR3 reads CASPPMGRTDTQYF. The CDR3 DNA is TGTGCCAGCCCCCCTATGGGGAGGACAGATACGCAGTATTTT.

This clone showed up just once. This chain connects TRBV5-1 to TRBJ2-7, with D possibly matching TRBD1 (5 bases). From germline, CDR1 is SGHRS and CDR2 YFSETQ. Trimming pared 0 bases from V and 3 bases from J, leaving 19 bases between. This CDR3 has 17 amino acids. DNA for the CDR3: TGCGCCAGCAGCTTGGGGGGCAGGGTTAGACCCTACTACGAGCAGTACTTC. Translated: CASSLGGRVRPYYEQYF.

This sequence joins TRBV5-6 and TRBJ2-7, with D possibly matching TRBD2 (5 bases). Germline values: CDR1 SGHDT, CDR2 YYEEEE. V lost 5 bases and J 1 base, leaving 19 bases between the germline ends. The CDR3 contains 16 residues. CDR3: CASRSVSGALSYEQYF. CDR3 sequence (DNA): TGTGCCAGCAGGTCCGTAAGCGGTGCATTATCCTACGAGCAGTACTTC. Based on the CDR3 plus reference TRBV5-6 and TRBJ2-7, the full variable domain is DAGVTQSPTHLIKTRGQQVTLRCSPKSGHDTVSWYQQALGQGPQFIFQYYEEEERQRGNFPDRFSGHQFPNYSSELNVNALLLGDSALYLCASRSVSGALSYEQYFGPGTRLTVT.

This clone has just a few counts. The V and J genes are TRBV2 and TRBJ1-5, with 9 bases identical to TRBD1. With 8 bases clipped from V and 5 bases from J, the junction kept 4 bases outside the gene matches. Germline lookup yields CDR1 SNHLY and CDR2 FYNNEI. This CDR3 is 13 amino acids long. CDR3 sequence (DNA): TGTGCCAGCCTCAGACAGGGGGATCAGCCCCAGCATTTT. This encodes CASLRQGDQPQHF.

This clone was recorded at least ten times. DNA of the CDR3: TGCAGTGCTCTACAGGACCTTGGGGGCACCGGGGAGCTGTTTTTT. It specifies CSALQDLGGTGELFF. The J gene is TRBJ2-2, the V gene TRBV20-1; D is perhaps TRBD1 or TRBD2 (5 bases each). Trimming pared 5 bases from V and 4 bases from J, leaving 17 bases between. CDR3 size: 15 residues. Germline values: CDR1 DFQATT, CDR2 SNEGSKA (reference sequence).

Concerning this clone itself: The junction and the germline gene differ at one end; a read error may be behind it. Within the sample, other DNA sequences also encode this same CDR3. This chain connects TRBV12-5 to TRBJ2-2, with TRBD1 identical over 8 bases. In germline, CDR1 is LGHNT, CDR2 FRNRAP. This CDR3 has 17 residues. The CDR3 sequence: CASGPTPGQGTTGELFF. As DNA, the CDR3 is TGCGCTAGTGGTCCCACGCCTGGACAGGGAACCACCGGTGAGCTGTTTTTT. The whole variable domain, remainder taken from reference TRBV12-5 and TRBJ2-2, is DARVTQTPRHKVTEMGQEVTMRCQPILGHNTVFWYRQTMMQGLELLAYFRNRAPLDDSGMPKDRFSAEMPDATLATLKIQPSEPRDSAVYFCASGPTPGQGTTGELFFGEGSRLTVL.

This chain links TRBV6-1 with TRBJ2-3; 12 bases are shared with TRBD2. The ends lost 4 bases at V and 11 bases at J; junction bases unmatched: 7. The germline V gene has CDR1 MNHNS and CDR2 SASEGT. This CDR3 contains 14 residues. CDR3 in amino acids: CASSGRLAGVGQYF. The CDR3 DNA is TGTGCCAGCAGTGGAAGACTAGCGGGGGTGGGGCAGTATTTT.

The genes are TRBV12-3 or TRBV12-4 and TRBJ2-7, with D unresolved. Trimming cost V 6 bases and J 1 base, with 10 bases left between them. The CDR3 runs 13 residues. CDR3 loop: CASRRRPSYEQYF. CDR3 DNA: TGTGCCAGCAGACGGAGACCATCCTACGAGCAGTACTTC.

This clone is deemed medium-sized (0.01 to 0.1%). As DNA, the CDR3 is TGTGCCAGCACTCCAACAGTTAACTATGGCTACACCTTC. Translating it yields CASTPTVNYGYTF. The chain couples TRBV12-3 or TRBV12-4 to TRBJ1-2; D call uncertain. CDR3 size: 13 residues. The germline V and J ends were trimmed by 7 bases and 1 base, with 10 bases remaining between them.

This clone is medium-sized by share. The chain carries TRBV6-5 and TRBJ1-1, with a possible D match to TRBD1 (6 bases). CDR1 is MNHEY, CDR2 SVGAGI, per germline. V lost 3 bases and J 2 bases, leaving 10 bases between the germline ends. The CDR3 is 14 amino acids. The CDR3, as DNA: TGTGCCAGCAGTTATGAGGGGGGCAACACTGAAGCTTTCTTT. Protein sequence: CASSYEGGNTEAFF.

The genes are TRBV20-1 and TRBJ2-7; possibly TRBD1 for D (6 bases). CDR1 DFQATT and CDR2 SNEGSKA come from the germline V gene (reference sequence). The V end was cut by 7 bases, the J end by 7 bases, with 26 bases between. This CDR3 is built from 15 residues. The CDR3 protein is CSDYGQLPERREQYF. Here the CDR3 DNA reads TGCAGTGATTACGGACAGCTTCCGGAAAGGAGGGAGCAGTACTTC.

This clone was detected a few times. This chain joins TRBV10-3 and TRBJ2-7, with 8 bases aligning to TRBD1. This CDR3 is built from 14 residues. V was clipped by 6 bases and J by 0 bases; unmatched bases: 4. CDR1 and CDR2 from the germline V gene are ENHRY and SYGVKD. CDR3 DNA: TGTGCCATCAGGGAGGGACAGGCCTCCTACGAGCAGTACTTC. This encodes CAIREGQASYEQYF.

About this clone itself: The junction shows a germline mismatch at one end, possibly a read error. The chain recombines TRBV19 with TRBJ2-7, with 11 nucleotides matching TRBD2. Germline lookup yields CDR1 LNHDA and CDR2 SQIVND (reference sequence). This CDR3 is 15 amino acids long. The CDR3 bases are TGTGCCAGTAGTGTGTCACTAGCGGGGGCCTCCGAGAAGTACTTC. Protein: CASSVSLAGASEKYF.

This clone has ten or more counts. Mismatch with germline at one junction end may stem from a read error. V is TRBV5-1 and J is TRBJ2-7, with 10 bases identical to TRBD2. CDR3 length equals 14 residues. In germline, CDR1 is SGHRS, CDR2 YFSETQ. CDR3 loop: CASAWTSGANEQHF. The CDR3 nucleotides read TGCGCCAGCGCCTGGACTAGCGGTGCCAACGAGCAGCACTTC.

The J gene is TRBJ2-6, the V gene TRBV10-3; possibly TRBD2 for D (6 bases). This CDR3 contains 18 residues. The germline V gene encodes CDR1 ENHRY and CDR2 SYGVKD. Deletions cut 7 bases from V and 4 bases from J, with 23 bases between. Here the CDR3 DNA reads TGTGCCATCAACGGAGGGAGCGGATCCCCGGGCGGGGCCAACGTCCTGACTTTC. The encoded protein is CAINGGSGSPGGANVLTF.

This clone is a singleton in its sample. The chain's CDR3 is CASSLGWQSVVIGTQYF. DNA of the CDR3: TGTGCCAGCAGCTTAGGGTGGCAATCGGTCGTTATAGGTACGCAGTATTTT. The chain couples TRBV11-1 to TRBJ2-3; D uncertain. Germline V lookup: CDR1 SGHAT, CDR2 FQDESV (reference sequence). The CDR3 runs 17 residues. The V end was cut by 1 base, the J end by 8 bases, with 22 bases between.

This clone was seen repeatedly, ten times or more. DNA for the CDR3: TGTGCCAGCAGCACCGACTTACCAAGCGGGAGGCGTACAGATACGCAGTATTTT. It is translated as CASSTDLPSGRRTDTQYF. V usage is TRBV21-1 and J usage is TRBJ2-3; no DNA check was done on the table's D call, TRBD2. TRBV21-1 is shown as a pseudogene. CDR3 length: 18 residues.

The chain carries TRBV5-5 and TRBJ2-7; either TRBD1 or TRBD2 may supply D (6 bases each). Trimming took 4 bases from V and 4 from J, leaving 18 bases between them. CDR3 length: 15 amino acids. The germline V gene encodes CDR1 SGHKS and CDR2 YYEKEE (reference sequence). This CDR3 is CASSLSRGDEYEQYF. The CDR3 bases are TGTGCCAGCAGCCTCTCTAGGGGGGACGAATACGAGCAGTACTTC.

This clone occurred many times. In DNA, the CDR3 is TGTGCCAGCAGCTTAGGGAGGGAGGCCATTCAGTACTTC. Protein product: CASSLGREAIQYF. The rearrangement links TRBV7-9 to TRBJ2-4; D possibly corresponds to TRBD2 (6 bases). V lost 1 base, J lost 9 bases, and 10 bases lay in between. The CDR3 consists of 13 residues. In germline, CDR1 is SEHNR, CDR2 FQNEAQ (reference sequence).